The following is a T cell receptor beta chain sequence with its context. The sample comes from a study of blood T cell repertoires in COVID-19. The V gene's germline CDR1 is SGHVS and CDR2 FNYEAQ. V lost 1 base to trimming and J lost 3 bases, with 7 bases between them. This CDR3 has 14 amino acids. Using immunoSEQ multiplex PCR, the repertoire was profiled, and TCRdb retains in-frame clones only, with some absent. Of 300,000 to 450,000 clones in the sample, more than 70% are singletons; the top ten hold around 1.2%. V and J are TRBV7-6 and TRBJ1-3; maybe TRBD1 (5 bases). Sequences were obtained from PBMCs or T cells enriched from blood (not recorded which). The TCR comes from a woman younger than 30 who had recovered from COVID-19. CDR3 bases: TGTGCCAGCAGCTTAGGGGGCAGTGGAAACACCATATATTTT. Translating it yields CASSLGGSGNTIYF. Based on the CDR3 plus reference TRBV7-6 and TRBJ1-3, the full variable domain is GAGVSQSPRYKVTKRGQDVALRCDPISGHVSLYWYRQALGQGPEFLTYFNYEAQQDKSGLPNDRFSAERPEGSISTLTIQRTEQRDSAMYRCASSLGGSGNTIYFGEGSWLTVV.